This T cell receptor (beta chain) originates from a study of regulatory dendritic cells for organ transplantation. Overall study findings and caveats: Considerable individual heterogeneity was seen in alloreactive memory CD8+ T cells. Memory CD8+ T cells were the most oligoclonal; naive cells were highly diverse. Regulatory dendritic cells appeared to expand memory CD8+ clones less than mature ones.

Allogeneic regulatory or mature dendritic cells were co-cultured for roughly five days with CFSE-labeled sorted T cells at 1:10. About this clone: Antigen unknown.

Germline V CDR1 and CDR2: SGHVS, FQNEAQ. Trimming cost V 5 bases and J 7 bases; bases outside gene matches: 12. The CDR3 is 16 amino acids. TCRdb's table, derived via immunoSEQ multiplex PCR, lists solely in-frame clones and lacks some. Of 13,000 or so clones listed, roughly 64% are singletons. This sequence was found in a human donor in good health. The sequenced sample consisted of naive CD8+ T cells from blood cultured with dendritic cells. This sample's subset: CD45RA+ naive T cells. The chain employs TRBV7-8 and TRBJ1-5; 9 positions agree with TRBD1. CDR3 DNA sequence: TGTGCCAGCAGCCCCGGCTATCGGACAGGGGACCAGCCCCAGCATTTT. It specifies CASSPGYRTGDQPQHF.